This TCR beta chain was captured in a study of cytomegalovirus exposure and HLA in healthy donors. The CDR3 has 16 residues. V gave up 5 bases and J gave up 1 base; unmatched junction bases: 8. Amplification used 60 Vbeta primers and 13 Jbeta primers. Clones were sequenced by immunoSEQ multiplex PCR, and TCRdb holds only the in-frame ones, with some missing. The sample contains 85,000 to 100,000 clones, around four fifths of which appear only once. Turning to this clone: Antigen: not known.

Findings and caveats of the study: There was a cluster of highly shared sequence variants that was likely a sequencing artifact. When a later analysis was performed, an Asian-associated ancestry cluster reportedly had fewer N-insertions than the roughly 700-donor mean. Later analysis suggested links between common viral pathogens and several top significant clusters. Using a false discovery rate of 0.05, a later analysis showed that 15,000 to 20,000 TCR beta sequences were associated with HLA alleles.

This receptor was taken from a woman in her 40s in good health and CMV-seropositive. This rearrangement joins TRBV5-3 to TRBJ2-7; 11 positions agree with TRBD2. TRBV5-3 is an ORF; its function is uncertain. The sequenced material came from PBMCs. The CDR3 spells CARRPTSGSESYEQYF. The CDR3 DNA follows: TGTGCCAGAAGACCCACTAGCGGGAGTGAATCCTACGAGCAGTACTTC.